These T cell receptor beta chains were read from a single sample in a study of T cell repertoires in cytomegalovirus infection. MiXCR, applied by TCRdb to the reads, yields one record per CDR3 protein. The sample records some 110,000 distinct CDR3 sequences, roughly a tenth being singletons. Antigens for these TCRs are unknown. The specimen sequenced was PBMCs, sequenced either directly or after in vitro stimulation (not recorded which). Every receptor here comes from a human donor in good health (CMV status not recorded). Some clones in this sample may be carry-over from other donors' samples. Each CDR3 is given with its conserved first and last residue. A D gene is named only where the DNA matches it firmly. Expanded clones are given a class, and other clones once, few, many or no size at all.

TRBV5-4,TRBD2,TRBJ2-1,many,CASSTGTSVYNEQFF,TGTGCCAGCAGCACCGGGACTAGCGTCTACAATGAGCAGTTCTTC
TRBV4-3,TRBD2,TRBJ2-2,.,CASSQVRSGRTAGELFF,TGCGCCAGCAGCCAAGTGAGGAGCGGGAGAACGGCCGGGGAGCTGTTTTTT
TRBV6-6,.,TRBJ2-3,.,CASSSRGTDTDTQYF,TGTGCCAGCAGTTCCCGCGGGACTGACACAGATACGCAGTATTTT
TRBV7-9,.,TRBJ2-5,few,CASSRTWTEETQYF,TGTGCCAGCAGCCGGACGTGGACAGAAGAGACCCAGTACTTC
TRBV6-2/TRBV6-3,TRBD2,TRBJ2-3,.,CASRLAGDGDTQYF,TGTGCCAGCAGGCTAGCGGGAGACGGAGATACGCAGTATTTT
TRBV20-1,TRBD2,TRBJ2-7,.,CSVLAGDSYEQYF,TGCAGTGTTCTAGCGGGAGATTCCTACGAGCAGTACTTC
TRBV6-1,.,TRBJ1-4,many,CASRRLSGTDTNEKLFF,TGTGCCAGCAGACGGCTTTCTGGGACGGATACTAATGAAAAACTGTTTTTT
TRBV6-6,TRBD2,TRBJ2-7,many,CASSRKLAGGYTDEQYF,TGTGCCAGCAGTAGAAAACTAGCGGGAGGGTATACGGACGAGCAGTACTTC
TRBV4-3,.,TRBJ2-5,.,CASSLDPRETQYF,TGCGCCAGCAGCCTCGATCCCAGGGAGACCCAGTACTTC
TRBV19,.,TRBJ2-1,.,CASSMRGGGSYNEQFF,TGTGCCAGTAGTATGAGGGGGGGGGGGTCCTACAATGAGCAGTTCTTC